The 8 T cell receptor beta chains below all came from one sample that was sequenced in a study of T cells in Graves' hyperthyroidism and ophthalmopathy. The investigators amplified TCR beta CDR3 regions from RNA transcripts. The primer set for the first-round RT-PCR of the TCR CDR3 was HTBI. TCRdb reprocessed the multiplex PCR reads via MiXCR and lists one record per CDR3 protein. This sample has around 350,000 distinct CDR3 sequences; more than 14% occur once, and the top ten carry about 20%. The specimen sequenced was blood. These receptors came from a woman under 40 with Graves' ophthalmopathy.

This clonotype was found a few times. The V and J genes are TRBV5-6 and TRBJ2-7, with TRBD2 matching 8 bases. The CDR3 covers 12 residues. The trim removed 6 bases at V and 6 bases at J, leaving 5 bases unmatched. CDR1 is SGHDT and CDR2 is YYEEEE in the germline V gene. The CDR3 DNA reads TGTGCCAGCAACCCCGCGGGGGGCGAGCAGTACTTC. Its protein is CASNPAGGEQYF.

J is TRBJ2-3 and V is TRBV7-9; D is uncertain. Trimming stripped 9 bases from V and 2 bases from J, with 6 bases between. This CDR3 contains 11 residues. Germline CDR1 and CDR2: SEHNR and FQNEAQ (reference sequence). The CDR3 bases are TGTGCCAGGGGAAACACAGATACGCAGTATTTT. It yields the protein CARGNTDTQYF.

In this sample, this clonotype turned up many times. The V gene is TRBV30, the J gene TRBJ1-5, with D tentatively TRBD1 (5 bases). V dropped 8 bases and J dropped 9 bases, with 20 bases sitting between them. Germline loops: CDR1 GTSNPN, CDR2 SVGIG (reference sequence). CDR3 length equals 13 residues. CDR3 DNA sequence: TGTGCCAGACCCAGGGACGGATTTTTGCCCCAGCATTTT. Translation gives CARPRDGFLPQHF.

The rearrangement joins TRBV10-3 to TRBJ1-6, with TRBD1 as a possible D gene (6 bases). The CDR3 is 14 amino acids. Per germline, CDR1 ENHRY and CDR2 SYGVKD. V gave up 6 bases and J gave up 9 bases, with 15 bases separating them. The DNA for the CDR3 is TGTGCCATCAGCGGGGGCTCGGGATCTTCACCCCTCCACTTT. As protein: CAISGGSGSSPLHF.

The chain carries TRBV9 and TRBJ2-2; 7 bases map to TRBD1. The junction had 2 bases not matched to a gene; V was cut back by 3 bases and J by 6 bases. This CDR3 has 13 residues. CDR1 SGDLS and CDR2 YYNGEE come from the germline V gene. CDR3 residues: CASSADRAGELFF. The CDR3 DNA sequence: TGTGCCAGCAGCGCCGACAGGGCCGGGGAGCTGTTTTTT.

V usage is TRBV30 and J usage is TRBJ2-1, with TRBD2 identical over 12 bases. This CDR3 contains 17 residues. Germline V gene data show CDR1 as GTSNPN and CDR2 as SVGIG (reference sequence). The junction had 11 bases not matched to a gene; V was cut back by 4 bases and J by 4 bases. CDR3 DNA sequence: TGTGCCTGGAAGTGGCTAGCGGGGGGGCCGGGATACAATGAGCAGTTCTTC. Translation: CAWKWLAGGPGYNEQFF.

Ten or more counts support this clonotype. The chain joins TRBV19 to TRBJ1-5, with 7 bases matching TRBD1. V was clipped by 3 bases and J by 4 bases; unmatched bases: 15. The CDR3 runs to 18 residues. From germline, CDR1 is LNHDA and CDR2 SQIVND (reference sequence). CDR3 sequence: CASSMTRGKEPANQPQHF. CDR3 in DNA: TGTGCCAGTAGTATGACCAGGGGGAAAGAACCGGCAAATCAGCCCCAGCATTTT. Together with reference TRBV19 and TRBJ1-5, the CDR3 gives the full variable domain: DGGITQSPKYLFRKEGQNVTLSCEQNLNHDAMYWYRQDPGQGLRLIYYSQIVNDFQKGDIAEGYSVSREKKESFPLTVTSAQKNPTAFYLCASSMTRGKEPANQPQHFGDGTRLSIL.

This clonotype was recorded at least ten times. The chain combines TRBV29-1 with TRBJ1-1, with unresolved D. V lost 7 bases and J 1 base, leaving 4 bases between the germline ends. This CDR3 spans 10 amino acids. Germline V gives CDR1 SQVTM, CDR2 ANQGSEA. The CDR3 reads CSGRNTEAFF. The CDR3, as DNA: TGCAGCGGGAGGAACACTGAAGCTTTCTTT.